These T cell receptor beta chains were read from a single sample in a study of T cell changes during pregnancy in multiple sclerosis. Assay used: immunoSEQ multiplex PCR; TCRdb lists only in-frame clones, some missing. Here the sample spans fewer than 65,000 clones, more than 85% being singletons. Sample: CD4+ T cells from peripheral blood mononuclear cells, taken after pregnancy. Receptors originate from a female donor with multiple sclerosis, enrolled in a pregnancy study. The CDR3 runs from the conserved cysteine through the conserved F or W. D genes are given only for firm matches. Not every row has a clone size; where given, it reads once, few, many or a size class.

cdr3_nt: TGTGCCACCAGCAGTCTGGCCCTCCTAGCTGAAGCTTTCTTT; cdr3_aa: CATSSLALLAEAFF; v_call: TRBV15; j_call: TRBJ1-1; clone_size: -; d_call: -
cdr3_nt: TGCGCCAGCAGCTTGGGGGGGGTGAGTTCCGCTTCCTACGAGCAGTACTTC; cdr3_aa: CASSLGGVSSASYEQYF; v_call: TRBV5-1; j_call: TRBJ2-7; clone_size: few; d_call: -
cdr3_nt: TGTGCCAGCAGCTCACAGGGGGGAAACACCATATATTTT; cdr3_aa: CASSSQGGNTIYF; v_call: TRBV5-4; j_call: TRBJ1-3; clone_size: once; d_call: TRBD1
cdr3_nt: TGTGCCAGCAGTTTAAATGGTGGCAGGGGCAACTACAATGAGCAGTTCTTC; cdr3_aa: CASSLNGGRGNYNEQFF; v_call: TRBV27; j_call: TRBJ2-1; clone_size: -; d_call: -
cdr3_nt: TGTGCCAGCAGTTACGGTTCAGGGCCCTCCTACGAGCAGTACTTC; cdr3_aa: CASSYGSGPSYEQYF; v_call: TRBV6-5; j_call: TRBJ2-7; clone_size: -; d_call: -
cdr3_nt: TGTGCCAGTAGCCTAAACAGGGGTGGCTACACCTTC; cdr3_aa: CASSLNRGGYTF; v_call: TRBV19; j_call: TRBJ1-2; clone_size: -; d_call: TRBD1
cdr3_nt: TGTGCCAGCAGTCAGAGAGAGGCGGCACAGCAGTACTTC; cdr3_aa: CASSQREAAQQYF; v_call: TRBV27; j_call: TRBJ2-7; clone_size: once; d_call: -
cdr3_nt: TGTGCCATCAGCAGGGGAGCGGCGGATACGCAGTATTTT; cdr3_aa: CAISRGAADTQYF; v_call: TRBV10-3; j_call: TRBJ2-3; clone_size: -; d_call: -
cdr3_nt: TGCGCCAGCAGCCAAGGGGCAATAGGGGTAGGAGTGAATCAGCCCCAGCATTTT; cdr3_aa: CASSQGAIGVGVNQPQHF; v_call: TRBV4-1; j_call: TRBJ1-5; clone_size: -; d_call: -
cdr3_nt: TGTGCCAGCAGCCTAGCGGCGGTCCCCTACAATGAGCAGTTCTTC; cdr3_aa: CASSLAAVPYNEQFF; v_call: TRBV14; j_call: TRBJ2-1; clone_size: few; d_call: -
cdr3_nt: TGCGCCAGCAGCCAAGGAGCGACGAACACCGGGGAGCTGTTTTTT; cdr3_aa: CASSQGATNTGELFF; v_call: TRBV4-3; j_call: TRBJ2-2; clone_size: -; d_call: -
cdr3_nt: TGTGCCAGTAGCTTAATCGGGACAGCTGAACTCTATGGCTACACCTTC; cdr3_aa: CASSLIGTAELYGYTF; v_call: TRBV19; j_call: TRBJ1-2; clone_size: -; d_call: TRBD1
cdr3_nt: TGTGCCAGCAGCTTGGCGGGGGGCTTGAACACTGAAGCTTTCTTT; cdr3_aa: CASSLAGGLNTEAFF; v_call: TRBV5-5; j_call: TRBJ1-1; clone_size: -; d_call: -
cdr3_nt: TGTGCCAGAAGCCCCGGTAGTCGGCAGGGAGAGACCCAGTACTTC; cdr3_aa: CARSPGSRQGETQYF; v_call: TRBV5-3; j_call: TRBJ2-5; clone_size: -; d_call: -
cdr3_nt: TGTGCCAGCAGCCTCCGGACAGGGGCCACCCCTTATGGCTACACCTTC; cdr3_aa: CASSLRTGATPYGYTF; v_call: TRBV5-4; j_call: TRBJ1-2; clone_size: once; d_call: TRBD1
cdr3_nt: TGTGCCAGCAGCTCCCAATCACTTACTCACACCGGGGAGCTGTTTTTT; cdr3_aa: CASSSQSLTHTGELFF; v_call: TRBV11-2; j_call: TRBJ2-2; clone_size: -; d_call: -
cdr3_nt: TGTGCCAGCAGCCCTACGGGACTAGCGGGGCTAGCCAAAAACATTCAGTACTTC; cdr3_aa: CASSPTGLAGLAKNIQYF; v_call: TRBV7-6; j_call: TRBJ2-4; clone_size: -; d_call: TRBD2
cdr3_nt: TGTGCCAGCAGTCGCCGCCATGACAGCTCCGAGCAGTACTTC; cdr3_aa: CASSRRHDSSEQYF; v_call: TRBV27; j_call: TRBJ2-7; clone_size: -; d_call: -
cdr3_nt: TGTGCCAGCAGGGACAACCTAATGAACACTGAAGCTTTCTTT; cdr3_aa: CASRDNLMNTEAFF; v_call: TRBV28; j_call: TRBJ1-1; clone_size: -; d_call: -
cdr3_nt: TGTGCCAGCAGCCAGGGACTCTATGGCTACACCTTC; cdr3_aa: CASSQGLYGYTF; v_call: TRBV13; j_call: TRBJ1-2; clone_size: once; d_call: -
cdr3_nt: TGTGCCACTACGGGACAACTCCGAGACGAGCAGTACTTC; cdr3_aa: CATTGQLRDEQYF; v_call: TRBV6-1; j_call: TRBJ2-7; clone_size: -; d_call: -
cdr3_nt: TGTGCCAGTAGTCATCGGGGGGCCTACGAGCAGTACTTC; cdr3_aa: CASSHRGAYEQYF; v_call: TRBV19; j_call: TRBJ2-7; clone_size: -; d_call: TRBD2
cdr3_nt: TGTGCCAGCAGCCCCGGACAGGACTCCTACAATGAGCAGTTCTTC; cdr3_aa: CASSPGQDSYNEQFF; v_call: TRBV7-9; j_call: TRBJ2-1; clone_size: -; d_call: TRBD1
cdr3_nt: TGTGCCAGTAGTTATGGCGGGAGCGGCACCGGGGAGCTGTTTTTT; cdr3_aa: CASSYGGSGTGELFF; v_call: TRBV19; j_call: TRBJ2-2; clone_size: -; d_call: TRBD2
cdr3_nt: TGCGCCAGCAGCCCTGGGACTAGCGGGAGAGGAAGCACAGATACGCAGTATTTT; cdr3_aa: CASSPGTSGRGSTDTQYF; v_call: TRBV5-1; j_call: TRBJ2-3; clone_size: -; d_call: TRBD2
cdr3_nt: TGTGCCAGTAGTCTCAGACTAGCGGGAGGGCCATCGGGGAACACCGGGGAGCTGTTTTTT; cdr3_aa: CASSLRLAGGPSGNTGELFF; v_call: TRBV19; j_call: TRBJ2-2; clone_size: -; d_call: TRBD2
cdr3_nt: TGCGCCAGCAGCCTCGACAGTCCCAATGAAAAACTGTTTTTT; cdr3_aa: CASSLDSPNEKLFF; v_call: TRBV4-1; j_call: TRBJ1-4; clone_size: -; d_call: -
cdr3_nt: TGCGCCAGCAGCAGGGCGGGTAGCGCAGATACGCAGTATTTT; cdr3_aa: CASSRAGSADTQYF; v_call: TRBV5-1; j_call: TRBJ2-3; clone_size: -; d_call: -
cdr3_nt: TGTGCCTGGAGCGGGGCTGGAAACACCATATATTTT; cdr3_aa: CAWSGAGNTIYF; v_call: TRBV30; j_call: TRBJ1-3; clone_size: once; d_call: -
cdr3_nt: TGTGCCAGCAGCCAAGATATTGGGCGAGAAGAGACCCAGTACTTC; cdr3_aa: CASSQDIGREETQYF; v_call: TRBV4-2; j_call: TRBJ2-5; clone_size: -; d_call: -